These 20 T cell receptor beta chains share one sample of origin, sequenced in a study of blood T cells in healthy people across ages. The use of a sample-barcoded 5' primer and a J-beta primer mix characterized a second PCR of about 7 to 12 cycles. TCRdb reprocessed the 5' RACE reads via MiXCR and lists one record per CDR3 protein. The table shows hundreds of thousands of distinct CDR3 sequences, with around two fifths occurring only once. Sequencing was done on a sample of blood. The receptors originated from a man aged 55-75 years in good health.

This clonotype was counted between two and nine times. The chain recombines TRBV2 with TRBJ2-1; 10 bases are shared with TRBD1. The J call is uncertain, as TRBJ2-7 better fits the DNA end. CDR1 and CDR2 (germline): SNHLY, FYNNEI. The CDR3 loop spans 15 amino acids. The CDR3 sequence: CASSSGTGAYNEQYF. The CDR3 coding sequence is TGTGCCAGCAGCTCCGGGACAGGGGCCTACAATGAGCAGTACTTC.

The chain links TRBV30 to TRBJ2-7; no definite D call. The germline V gene has CDR1 GTSNPN and CDR2 SVGIG (reference sequence). Deletions cut 0 bases from V and 2 bases from J, with 8 bases between. The CDR3 runs to 13 residues. The CDR3 DNA sequence: TGTGCCTGGAGTGTGTCCGGACCCTACGAGCAGTACTTC. It translates to CAWSVSGPYEQYF.

The chain uses TRBV5-1 and TRBJ2-3; tentatively, D is TRBD1 or TRBD2 (6 bases each). V was trimmed by 4 bases and J by 6 bases, leaving 18 bases between them. This CDR3 is built from 15 residues. The V gene's germline CDR1 is SGHRS and CDR2 YFSETQ. For the CDR3, the DNA is TGCGCCAGCAGCCTGGAGGGGGTACTGGTGGATACGCAGTATTTT. As protein: CASSLEGVLVDTQYF.

The J gene is TRBJ2-2, the V gene TRBV6-2 or TRBV6-3; 11 nucleotides line up with TRBD1. CDR3 length: 15 residues. Germline CDR1 MNHEY, CDR2 SVGEGT. Trimming removed 5 bases from V and 7 bases from J; junction bases left unmatched: 6. The DNA for the CDR3 is TGTGCCAGCAGTCTGGACAGGGGGCGTGGCGGGGAGCTGTTTTTT. It yields the protein CASSLDRGRGGELFF.

The chain employs TRBV11-2 and TRBJ1-4, with D possibly being TRBD1 (5 bases). Trimming shortened V by 5 bases and J by 8 bases, and 21 bases separated the two germline ends. Germline V gene lookup returns CDR1 SGHAT and CDR2 FQNNGV. The length of the CDR3 is 16 residues. CDR3 loop: CASSPANGAIKEKLFF. Here the CDR3 DNA reads TGTGCCAGCAGCCCCGCTAATGGGGCCATTAAGGAAAAACTGTTTTTT.

This clonotype was seen a few times. The chain recombines TRBV6-2 or TRBV6-3 with TRBJ2-1; 7 bases are shared with TRBD1. The CDR3 has 19 amino acids. Germline V lookup: CDR1 MNHEY, CDR2 SVGEGT. With 0 bases clipped from V and 6 bases from J, the junction kept 17 bases outside the gene matches. CDR3 in amino acids: CASSYSTPKAGGFVNEQFF. The DNA of the CDR3 is TGTGCCAGCAGTTACTCGACTCCCAAGGCAGGGGGATTTGTCAATGAGCAGTTCTTC.

V gene TRBV12-3 or TRBV12-4 combines with J gene TRBJ1-4; 7 bases agree with TRBD1. The CDR3 consists of 14 residues. The ends lost 5 bases at V and 6 bases at J; junction bases unmatched: 6. The CDR3 DNA reads as TGTGCCAGCAGTCCGGGACAGAAAGATGAAAAACTGTTTTTT. This gives the protein CASSPGQKDEKLFF.

The chain links TRBV21-1 to TRBJ2-2; the table's D call, TRBD1, has no DNA check behind it. TRBV21-1 counts as a pseudogene. The CDR3 is 15 residues long. This CDR3 reads CASSKGGQGAGELFF. The CDR3 region has the DNA TGTGCCAGCAGCAAAGGGGGACAGGGTGCCGGGGAGCTGTTTTTT.

This rearrangement joins TRBV28 to TRBJ2-1; 7 nucleotides match TRBD2. The V gene end was trimmed by 2 bases and the J gene end by 6 bases; junction bases not matched to a gene: 10. CDR1 is MDHEN, CDR2 SYDVKM, per germline. There are 16 residues in the CDR3. This CDR3 reads CASSLIFREASNEQFF. The DNA for the CDR3 is TGTGCCAGCAGTTTAATATTCCGGGAGGCTAGCAATGAGCAGTTCTTC.

V usage is TRBV4-3 and J usage is TRBJ1-5, with D hard to call. The germline V gene has CDR1 LGHNA and CDR2 YSLEER. Trimming pared 4 bases from V and 1 base from J, leaving 11 bases between. The CDR3 totals 15 residues. CDR3 nucleotide sequence: TGCGCCAGCAGCCGTACAGTGGGGAGCAATCAGCCCCAGCATTTT. Translated: CASSRTVGSNQPQHF.

J is TRBJ1-5 and V is TRBV7-2; the D gene is possibly TRBD1 (5 bases). Germline assignment: CDR1 SGHTA and CDR2 FQGNSA. The length of the CDR3 is 16 residues. The V end lost 1 base, the J end lost 0 bases, and 10 bases lay between the germline ends. CDR3 region: CASSLGGGDSNQPQHF. For the CDR3, the DNA is TGTGCCAGCAGCTTAGGAGGAGGGGATAGCAATCAGCCCCAGCATTTT.

This chain links TRBV20-1 with TRBJ2-5; D uncertain. CDR1 is DFQATT, CDR2 SNEGSKA, per germline (reference sequence). The CDR3 length is 13 residues. The DNA of the CDR3 is TGCAGGGCCGGGTTTGGAGTTCAAGAGACCCAGTACTTC. This encodes CRAGFGVQETQYF.

The rearrangement joins TRBV7-9 to TRBJ1-1; unclear D gene. Germline CDR1 SEHNR, CDR2 FQNEAQ (reference sequence). The V and J ends lost 1 base and 3 bases respectively, with 6 bases between them. The CDR3 length is 13 residues. CDR3 sequence reads: CASSLERYTEAFF. The CDR3 coding sequence is TGTGCCAGCAGCTTAGAGAGGTACACTGAAGCTTTCTTT.

This clonotype occurred once. This may be a read error, as it is one base from a much larger clone. V usage is TRBV5-1 and J usage is TRBJ2-2, with TRBD1 matching 8 bases. Germline V gives CDR1 SGHRS, CDR2 YFSETQ. The trim removed 4 bases at V and 1 base at J, leaving 3 bases unmatched. The CDR3 covers 15 residues. The CDR3 protein is CASSGGTGNTGELFF. Written as DNA, the CDR3 is TGCGCCAGCAGCGGCGGGACAGGGAACACCGGGGAGCTGTTTTTT. The full variable domain, in which reference TRBV5-1 and TRBJ2-2 provide the parts outside the CDR3, is KAGVTQTPRYLIKTRGQQVTLSCSPISGHRSVSWYQQTPGQGLQFLFEYFSETQRNKGNFPGRFSGRQFSNSRSEMNVSTLELGDSALYLCASSGGTGNTGELFFGEGSRLTVL.

J is TRBJ1-4 and V is TRBV29-1, with 8 bases matching TRBD1. Trimming removed 7 bases from V and 8 bases from J; junction bases left unmatched: 6. The CDR3 loop spans 12 amino acids. Germline CDR1 SQVTM, CDR2 ANQGSEA. For the CDR3, the DNA is TGCAGCGCCGGACAGGGAAGGGAAAAACTGTTTTTT. This gives the protein CSAGQGREKLFF.

V usage is TRBV12-3 or TRBV12-4 and J usage is TRBJ1-5, with 8 bases aligning to TRBD1. The V segment lost 5 bases and the J segment 7 bases; nucleotides outside the gene matches: 7. The CDR3 runs to 14 residues. This chain's CDR3 is CASSAGQGIQPQHF. The CDR3 DNA follows: TGTGCCAGCAGTGCCGGACAGGGAATCCAGCCCCAGCATTTT.

This clonotype was observed a handful of times. This chain uses TRBV27 with TRBJ2-5, with 8 bases lining up with TRBD2. The CDR3 is 14 residues long. V lost 3 bases, J lost 5 bases, and 5 bases stayed unmatched. Germline lookup yields CDR1 MNHEY and CDR2 SMNVEV (reference sequence). CDR3 sequence reads: CASSFRGGRETQYF. The CDR3 DNA reads TGTGCCAGCAGTTTTCGGGGGGGCCGGGAGACCCAGTACTTC.

This rearrangement joins TRBV4-1 to TRBJ2-5; 8 bases map to TRBD2. The J segment lost 9 bases and the V segment lost 1 base, leaving 7 bases of the junction unmatched. The CDR3 consists of 14 residues. Germline lookup yields CDR1 MGHRA and CDR2 YSYEKL. In DNA, the CDR3 is TGCGCCAGCAGCCAAGCCCGGGGGGGTTGGGCCCAGTACTTC. Translated: CASSQARGGWAQYF.

The V and J genes are TRBV9 and TRBJ2-1; the D gene is possibly TRBD2 (7 bases). The V gene lost 0 bases and the J gene lost 9 bases, with 19 bases spanning the gap. The CDR3 totals 16 residues. CDR1 SGDLS and CDR2 YYNGEE come from the germline V gene. The CDR3 reads CASSVDEGGRNTEQFF. The CDR3 nucleotides read TGTGCCAGCAGCGTAGATGAGGGGGGGCGAAACACTGAGCAGTTCTTC.

This clonotype turned up a few times. The V and J genes are TRBV12-3 or TRBV12-4 and TRBJ2-7; the match to TRBD2 covers 11 bases. This CDR3 has 17 amino acids. With 5 bases clipped from V and 3 bases from J, the junction kept 12 bases outside the gene matches. In nucleotides, the CDR3 is TGTGCCAGCAGTGCTACTAGCGGGGGCCAGACTCTCTACGAGCAGTACTTC. As protein: CASSATSGGQTLYEQYF.